This TCR beta chain is from a study of blood T cell repertoires in COVID-19. V lost 1 base, J lost 3 bases, and 10 bases stayed unmatched. The CDR3 sequence is 17 residues long. Germline V gene lookup returns CDR1 MNHEY and CDR2 SMNVEV (reference sequence). In this sample, this clone turned up many times. Original analysis: The authors estimated nucleated cell counts from reference gene primer amplification. Method: immunoSEQ multiplex PCR; TCRdb's copy keeps in-frame clones and lacks some. V, J and clone size are those of that table, while D and trimming were read from the DNA. The sample has tens of thousands of clones, approximately 84% seen once; the top ten hold 28%.

V is TRBV27 and J is TRBJ2-7; 9 bases line up with TRBD2. This TCR came from a human donor in a cohort sampled during active COVID-19. The sample consisted of peripheral blood. The CDR3 reads CASSLYAVAGEVYEQYF. CDR3 DNA sequence: TGTGCCAGCAGTTTATACGCCGTAGCGGGAGAGGTCTACGAGCAGTACTTC.